The 18 T cell receptor beta chains listed next were all sequenced from one sample in a study of T cell responses to AZD1222 COVID-19 vaccine. Libraries were prepared by immunoSEQ multiplex PCR; TCRdb keeps only in-frame clonotypes and omits some of them. Of 60,000 to 75,000 clones in the sample, approximately 80% were seen once. Specimen: peripheral blood, collected 28 days after the second AZD1222 dose. These receptors all come from an adult who received the AZD1222 COVID-19 vaccine.

This clone has just a few counts. CDR3 DNA: TGTGCCAGCAGCCTAGGGGGGACCAAGAAGACCCAGTACTTC. Encoded protein: CASSLGGTKKTQYF. This chain joins TRBV7-2 and TRBJ2-5; D assignment may be TRBD1 or TRBD2 (6 bases each). V lost 5 bases and J lost 6, with 16 bases in between. The CDR3 is 14 residues long. Per the germline V gene, CDR1 is SGHTA and CDR2 is FQGNSA.

The V and J genes are TRBV3-1 (or the pseudogene TRBV3-2) and TRBJ2-4; TRBD2 matches 7 bases. This CDR3 has 15 residues. From germline, CDR1 is LGHDT and CDR2 YNNKEL (reference sequence). Trimming at V came to 2 bases and at J to 6 bases, leaving 7 bases not matched to a gene. Here the CDR3 DNA reads TGTGCCAGCAGCCAAAGGGTCGGGGAGGGAAACATTCAGTACTTC. It yields the protein CASSQRVGEGNIQYF.

The chain recombines TRBV11-2 with TRBJ2-1; no reliable D call. The CDR3 contains 13 residues. Trimming pared 1 base from V and 9 bases from J, leaving 10 bases between. The germline V gene encodes CDR1 SGHAT and CDR2 FQNNGV. CDR3 bases: TGTGCCAGCAGCTTAGCGTCGAAATCTGAGCAGTTCTTC. It is translated as CASSLASKSEQFF.

V is TRBV7-3 and J is TRBJ2-3; 12 bases line up with TRBD1. The CDR3 runs to 16 residues. Looked up from germline, CDR1 is SGHTA and CDR2 is FQGTGA. Germline trimming cut 5 bases from V and 8 bases from J; bases unmatched to any gene: 11. CDR3 DNA sequence: TGTGCCAGCAGCCTCGGTCCGGGACAGGGGGCGGGTACGCAGTATTTT. Translating gives CASSLGPGQGAGTQYF.

CDR3 DNA: TGTGCCACCAGAAAAAATTCCGGGACAGGAGATACGCAGTATTTT. Protein product: CATRKNSGTGDTQYF. The V gene is TRBV24-1, the J gene TRBJ2-3; 8 positions agree with TRBD1. V shed 7 bases, J shed 5 bases, and the junction held 10 bases outside the gene matches. Germline V gene sequence: CDR1 KGHDR, CDR2 SFDVKD. The CDR3 totals 15 residues.

The chain couples TRBV9 to TRBJ2-5; D remains ambiguous. Germline V gene lookup returns CDR1 SGDLS and CDR2 YYNGEE. V lost 0 bases, J lost 1 base, and 7 bases lay in between. The CDR3 sequence is 14 residues long. The DNA for the CDR3 is TGTGCCAGCAGCGTAGGGTTTTCCCAAGAGACCCAGTACTTC. It is translated as CASSVGFSQETQYF.

The CDR3 spells CASSSPPGSGPSDTQYF. DNA for the CDR3: TGTGCCAGCAGTTCCCCCCCAGGCAGCGGGCCTTCAGATACGCAGTATTTT. V gene TRBV6-2 or TRBV6-3 combines with J gene TRBJ2-3; a possible D gene is TRBD2 (6 bases). The CDR3 runs 17 residues. Germline V gene lookup returns CDR1 MNHEY and CDR2 SVGEGT. With 4 bases removed from V and 4 bases from J, the gap between germline ends came to 21 bases.

This clone has only one observation. The chain uses TRBV5-8 and TRBJ1-6; 10 bases are shared with TRBD1. This CDR3 has 14 residues. Germline V gives CDR1 SGHTS, CDR2 YDEGEE. V trimming: 4 bases; J trimming: 7 bases; junction bases outside the gene matches: 2. The CDR3 reads CASSGGQGNSPLHF. In DNA form, the CDR3 reads TGTGCCAGCAGCGGGGGACAGGGGAATTCACCCCTCCACTTT. Looking up the rest from reference TRBV5-8 and TRBJ1-6 gives the full variable domain: EAGVTQSPTHLIKTRGQQATLRCSPISGHTSVYWYQQALGLGLQFLLWYDEGEERNRGNFPPRFSGRQFPNYSSELNVNALELEDSALYLCASSGGQGNSPLHFGNGTRLTVT.

The CDR3 region has the DNA TGTGCCAGCAGCCGCATAAATCAGGGGGCGGGAGGTGGCTACACCTTC. Protein: CASSRINQGAGGGYTF. V and J are TRBV28 and TRBJ1-2; 8 bases match TRBD1. The V and J ends lost 6 bases and 7 bases, in that order; junction bases with no gene match: 16. This CDR3 has 16 residues. The V gene's germline CDR1 is MDHEN and CDR2 SYDVKM.

V usage is TRBV5-6 and J usage is TRBJ1-1; TRBD1 matches 8 bases. V shed 5 bases and J 1 base; nucleotides not matched to a gene: 7. Per the germline V gene, CDR1 is SGHDT and CDR2 is YYEEEE. The CDR3 loop spans 15 amino acids. CDR3 sequence (DNA): TGTGCCAGCAGGGAATGGACAGGGCGGAACACTGAAGCTTTCTTT. This codes for CASREWTGRNTEAFF. Supplemented by reference TRBV5-6 and TRBJ1-1, the full variable domain reads DAGVTQSPTHLIKTRGQQVTLRCSPKSGHDTVSWYQQALGQGPQFIFQYYEEEERQRGNFPDRFSGHQFPNYSSELNVNALLLGDSALYLCASREWTGRNTEAFFGQGTRLTVV.

The chain has TRBV19 and TRBJ1-3; 8 nucleotides agree with TRBD1. The J segment lost 3 bases and the V segment lost 8 bases, leaving 6 bases of the junction unmatched. The CDR3 totals 14 residues. The germline gives CDR1 LNHDA, CDR2 SQIVND (reference sequence). CDR3: CASGETGDGNTIYF. In nucleotides, the CDR3 is TGTGCCAGTGGAGAGACAGGGGATGGAAACACCATATATTTT.

In this sample, this clone turned up a few times. The chain couples TRBV7-2 to TRBJ2-5; D is tentatively TRBD1 or TRBD2 (5 bases each). Germline V gene lookup returns CDR1 SGHTA and CDR2 FQGNSA. V dropped 2 bases and J dropped 1 base, with 8 bases sitting between them. This CDR3 comprises 14 residues. The CDR3 coding sequence is TGTGCCAGCAGCTTACGGGACCGCCAAGAGACCCAGTACTTC. This gives the protein CASSLRDRQETQYF.

This chain's CDR3 is CASSLGTGANVLTF. The CDR3 DNA is TGTGCCAGCAGCTTGGGCACTGGGGCCAACGTCCTGACTTTC. This rearrangement joins TRBV5-6 to TRBJ2-6; no definite D call. This CDR3 comprises 14 residues. Trimming left V 0 bases short and J 2 bases short, with 3 bases between. Germline assignment: CDR1 SGHDT and CDR2 YYEEEE.

V gene TRBV11-2 combines with J gene TRBJ1-1, with D tentatively TRBD1 (5 bases). Looked up from germline, CDR1 is SGHAT and CDR2 is FQNNGV. The CDR3 length is 16 residues. V gave up 3 bases and J gave up 2 bases, with 16 bases separating them. CDR3 DNA sequence: TGTGCCAGCAGCTTCGGGTTGAGGGGACGAAACACTGAAGCTTTCTTT. Translating it yields CASSFGLRGRNTEAFF.

CDR3 in amino acids: CASSGRTSQGELFF. CDR3 DNA sequence: TGTGCCAGCAGCGGACGGACTAGTCAAGGGGAGCTGTTTTTT. The chain has TRBV11-3 and TRBJ2-2, with 7 bases identical to TRBD2. CDR1 and CDR2 from the germline V gene are SGHNT and YENEEA. The CDR3 loop spans 14 amino acids. V lost 5 bases to trimming and J lost 8 bases; unmatched junction nucleotides: 8.

This chain uses TRBV13 with TRBJ1-2; D gene unclear. CDR3 length: 14 amino acids. Trimming stripped 4 bases from V and 8 bases from J, with 17 bases between. Germline assignment: CDR1 PRHDT and CDR2 FYEKMQ (reference sequence). CDR3 nucleotide sequence: TGTGCCAGCAGCTCCGCTCCGCCGGTTGGGGGCTACACCTTC. Its protein product is CASSSAPPVGGYTF. Looking up the rest from reference TRBV13 and TRBJ1-2 gives the full variable domain: AAGVIQSPRHLIKEKRETATLKCYPIPRHDTVYWYQQGPGQDPQFLISFYEKMQSDKGSIPDRFSAQQFSDYHSELNMSSLELGDSALYFCASSSAPPVGGYTFGSGTRLTVV.

This chain joins TRBV6-5 and TRBJ2-7; unclear D gene. The CDR3 has 14 residues. Trimming cost V 5 bases and J 2 bases, with 13 bases left between them. Germline assignment: CDR1 MNHEY and CDR2 SVGAGI. The CDR3 reads CASSKNGRPYEQYF. The CDR3 DNA reads as TGTGCCAGCAGTAAGAACGGACGGCCCTACGAGCAGTACTTC.

This clone appeared once. The chain uses TRBV2 and TRBJ1-1; D is unresolved. V lost 2 bases and J lost 1, with 5 bases in between. Germline CDR1 is SNHLY and CDR2 is FYNNEI. The CDR3 is made up of 13 amino acids. The CDR3, as DNA: TGTGCCAGCAGTGAAATCCCGAACACTGAAGCTTTCTTT. Protein product: CASSEIPNTEAFF.